A single sample is the source of the 8 T cell receptor beta chains below, sequenced in a study of long-term antiretroviral therapy in people with HIV. The run of the v3.0 immunoSEQ assay was at survey level. TCRdb keeps only in-frame clones here, not all; method: immunoSEQ multiplex PCR. Among about 34,000 clones listed, about 88% were seen once. Specimen: unsorted PBMCs, collected about 2.7 years before starting antiretroviral therapy. The origin of the receptors is a woman aged 25 to 39 with HIV.

The chain combines TRBV9 with TRBJ2-1, with 8 bases fitting TRBD2. Trimming removed 0 bases from V and 0 bases from J; junction bases left unmatched: 5. The CDR3 is 17 residues long. The germline gives CDR1 SGDLS, CDR2 YYNGEE. In DNA form, the CDR3 reads TGTGCCAGCAGCGTAGCAGCGGGGGACCCCTCCTACAATGAGCAGTTCTTC. It yields the protein CASSVAAGDPSYNEQFF.

This chain connects TRBV5-4 to TRBJ1-4; D unclear. The CDR3 totals 16 residues. The ends were cut back, 5 bases at V and 4 bases at J, with 18 bases in the middle. Looked up from germline, CDR1 is SGHNT and CDR2 is YYREEE (reference sequence). The CDR3, as DNA: TGTGCCAGCAGTGCGAGACGGGCGGGCCATAATGAAAAACTGTTTTTT. This gives the protein CASSARRAGHNEKLFF.

The rearrangement uses TRBV11-2 and TRBJ2-5; perhaps D is TRBD1 or TRBD2 (6 bases each). Germline CDR1 SGHAT, CDR2 FQNNGV. The CDR3 covers 16 residues. V was clipped by 2 bases and J by 8 bases, with 21 bases between them. CDR3 loop: CASSLRWGASDETQYF. The CDR3 DNA reads TGTGCCAGCAGCTTACGGTGGGGGGCTAGCGACGAAACCCAGTACTTC.

The chain combines TRBV6-5 with TRBJ2-3; weak D call: TRBD2 (5 bases). This CDR3 is built from 16 residues. Germline V gene sequence: CDR1 MNHEY, CDR2 SVGAGI. Between the trimmed V and J ends, which lost 4 bases and 0 bases, there was a span of 14 bases. CDR3: CASSSLGGRSTDTQYF. DNA of the CDR3: TGTGCCAGCAGTTCCCTCGGCGGGCGTAGCACAGATACGCAGTATTTT.

The chain employs TRBV29-1 and TRBJ1-2, with no clear D. The CDR3 runs 12 residues. Germline V gene lookup returns CDR1 SQVTM and CDR2 ANQGSEA. Trimming took off 3 bases at V and 6 bases at J, with 11 bases between the two ends. CDR3 protein: CSVDTPEDGYTF. DNA for the CDR3: TGCAGCGTTGATACCCCCGAGGATGGCTACACCTTC.

This sequence joins TRBV21-1 and TRBJ1-5; TRBD1 is taken as the D call from the table, unchecked against the DNA. TRBV21-1 is a listed pseudogene. CDR3 length: 18 residues. This CDR3 reads CASSKGTLGAISNQPQHF. The CDR3 region has the DNA TGTGCCAGCAGCAAAGGGACCCTAGGGGCCATTAGCAATCAGCCCCAGCATTTT.

The genes are TRBV19 and TRBJ2-3; 12 bases agree with TRBD2. The V gene's germline CDR1 is LNHDA and CDR2 SQIVND (reference sequence). The CDR3 runs 16 residues. V shed 5 bases and J 6 bases; nucleotides not matched to a gene: 9. In DNA, the CDR3 is TGTGCCAGTAGTTCTGGACTAGCGGGGAGGTCGGATACGCAGTATTTT. As protein: CASSSGLAGRSDTQYF.

The chain uses TRBV2 and TRBJ1-4, with D unclear. V was shortened by 9 bases and J by 0 bases, with 8 bases between the two germline ends. This CDR3 is built from 13 residues. Germline V gives CDR1 SNHLY, CDR2 FYNNEI. In nucleotides, the CDR3 is TGTGCCAGTTGGTTGACAACTAATGAAAAACTGTTTTTT. Protein: CASWLTTNEKLFF.